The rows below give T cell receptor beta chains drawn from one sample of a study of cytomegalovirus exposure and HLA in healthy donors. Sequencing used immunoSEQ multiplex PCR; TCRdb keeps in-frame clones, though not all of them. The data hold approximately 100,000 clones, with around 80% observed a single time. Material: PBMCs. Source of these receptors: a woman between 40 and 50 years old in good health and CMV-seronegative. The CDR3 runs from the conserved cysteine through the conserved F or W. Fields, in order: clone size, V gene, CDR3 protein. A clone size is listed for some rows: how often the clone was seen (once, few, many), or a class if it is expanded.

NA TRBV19 CASSISTDYTDTQYF
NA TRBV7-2 CASSLEREDEQFF
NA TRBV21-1 CASSKGRDSSYEQYF
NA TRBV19 CASNRDRRRNNSPLHF
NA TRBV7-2 CASSLGRESPQHF
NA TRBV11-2 CASKLAGTDTQYF
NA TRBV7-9 CASSSGAVSLNNEQFF
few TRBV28 CASSSGGDAFGYTF
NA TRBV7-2 CASSPGQRLGEQYF
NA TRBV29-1 CSVVGGDEAFF
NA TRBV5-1 CASSLGGRQNIQYF
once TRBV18 CASSPRQGASGTEAFF
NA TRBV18 CASSPELREQFF
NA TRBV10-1 CASGTSGTDTQYF
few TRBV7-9 CASSTSGGTRETQYF
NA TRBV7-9 CASSYTGPVETQYF
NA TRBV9 CASSSDPGVGRYTF
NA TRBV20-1 CSADKNTEAFF
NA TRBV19 CASSIGRESEAFF
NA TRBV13 CASSHRDREYEQYF
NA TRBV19 CASRVGHLGGTEAFF
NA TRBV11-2 CASSFTTPNSPLHF